This entry lists 30 T cell receptor beta chains sequenced from one sample in a study of cytomegalovirus exposure and HLA in healthy donors. With 60 Vbeta and 13 Jbeta primers, the PCR was carried out. Libraries were prepared by immunoSEQ multiplex PCR; TCRdb keeps only in-frame clonotypes and omits some of them. This table holds 70,000 to 80,000 clones, roughly 82% found once. Sequenced: PBMCs. The receptors come from a man aged 18 to 29 in good health and CMV-seronegative.

The chain is built from TRBV29-1 and TRBJ1-3; D ambiguous. Deletions cut 5 bases from V and 1 base from J, with 12 bases between. The CDR3 is 14 amino acids. The germline gives CDR1 SQVTM, CDR2 ANQGSEA. The CDR3 is CSVLGESSGNTIYF. The CDR3 bases are TGCAGCGTTCTCGGGGAAAGTTCTGGAAACACCATATATTTT.

The chain joins TRBV6-1 to TRBJ1-4; D unresolved. The CDR3 spans 14 residues. Per the germline V gene, CDR1 is MNHNS and CDR2 is SASEGT. V was shortened by 5 bases and J by 0 bases, with 7 bases between the two germline ends. Written as DNA, the CDR3 is TGTGCCAGCAGTTCTACGTCAACTAATGAAAAACTGTTTTTT. The encoded protein is CASSSTSTNEKLFF.

A few counts support this clone. The genes are TRBV5-4 and TRBJ2-7, with TRBD1 identical over 9 bases. Germline V CDR1 and CDR2: SGHNT, YYREEE (reference sequence). The CDR3 length is 13 residues. Trimming at V came to 9 bases and at J to 4 bases, leaving 8 bases not matched to a gene. The CDR3 region has the DNA TGTGCCACGAGGGACAGGGCGGGGTACGAGCAGTACTTC. Its protein is CATRDRAGYEQYF.

The rearrangement joins TRBV7-3 to TRBJ1-1; D may be TRBD1 (5 bases). The CDR3 runs 14 residues. CDR1 is SGHTA and CDR2 is FQGTGA in the germline V gene. V gave up 6 bases and J gave up 2 bases, with 13 bases separating them. The CDR3 here is CASRRDPSNTEAFF. The CDR3 DNA sequence: TGTGCCAGCAGGCGGGACCCTTCCAACACTGAAGCTTTCTTT.

The CDR3 spells CASSLQGLSNQPQHF. CDR3 coding DNA: TGTGCCAGCAGTTTACAGGGGCTCTCGAATCAGCCCCAGCATTTT. The chain employs TRBV28 and TRBJ1-5; a possible D gene is TRBD1 (6 bases). The germline V gene has CDR1 MDHEN and CDR2 SYDVKM. The CDR3 totals 15 residues. Trimming removed 2 bases at V and 4 bases at J, with 12 bases between.

The chain has TRBV10-2 and TRBJ1-5; maybe TRBD1 (6 bases). Germline lookup yields CDR1 WSHSY and CDR2 SAAADI. V was clipped by 3 bases and J by 2 bases, with 11 bases between them. The CDR3 totals 15 residues. The CDR3 region has the DNA TGCGCCAGCAGTGATTGGGACAATCGCAATCAGCCCCAGCATTTT. It encodes CASSDWDNRNQPQHF.

This chain links TRBV5-5 with TRBJ2-1, with 10 bases identical to TRBD2. V lost 4 bases, J lost 3 bases, and 4 bases stayed unmatched. The CDR3 consists of 15 residues. Germline V CDR1 and CDR2: SGHKS, YYEKEE (reference sequence). Here the CDR3 DNA reads TGTGCCAGCAGCACCACTAGCGGGGTCTACAATGAGCAGTTCTTC. Encoded protein: CASSTTSGVYNEQFF.

The V gene is TRBV19, the J gene TRBJ2-1; TRBD1 is a possible D gene (6 bases). V lost 3 bases, J lost 0 bases, and 9 bases lay in between. This CDR3 contains 15 residues. CDR1 LNHDA and CDR2 SQIVND come from the germline V gene (reference sequence). CDR3 sequence (DNA): TGTGCCAGTAGTATTGGGGGCCACTCCTACAATGAGCAGTTCTTC. Translation: CASSIGGHSYNEQFF.

The genes are TRBV2 and TRBJ2-7; 8 bases are a match to TRBD1. Germline lookup yields CDR1 SNHLY and CDR2 FYNNEI. Germline trimming cut 6 bases from V and 6 bases from J; bases unmatched to any gene: 10. The CDR3 loop spans 14 amino acids. For the CDR3, the DNA is TGTGCCAGCAGAACCGGGACAGGTAGAGTCGAGCAGTACTTC. Translated, it gives CASRTGTGRVEQYF.

This clone was counted a few times. This chain's CDR3 is CASSSLDRFEGNQPQHF. The CDR3 nucleotides read TGTGCCAGTAGTTCCTTGGACAGGTTTGAAGGCAATCAGCCCCAGCATTTT. The rearrangement joins TRBV19 to TRBJ1-5; 7 nucleotides agree with TRBD1. CDR3 size: 17 residues. Per germline, CDR1 LNHDA and CDR2 SQIVND (reference sequence). V lost 5 bases and J lost 2; bases outside the gene matches: 12.

The rearrangement links TRBV28 to TRBJ2-5; TRBD2 matches 7 bases. The CDR3 is made up of 16 amino acids. Unmatched junction bases numbered 10, after V lost 3 bases and J lost 3 bases. Germline CDR1 and CDR2: MDHEN and SYDVKM. CDR3 protein: CASSLPPWEGEETQYF. CDR3 nucleotides: TGTGCCAGCAGTTTGCCCCCCTGGGAGGGAGAAGAGACCCAGTACTTC.

CDR3 nucleotide sequence: TGTGCCAGCAGCCGCTCCCTACTAGCGGGGGGGTCAGCAGATACGCAGTATTTT. Residues: CASSRSLLAGGSADTQYF. V is TRBV28 and J is TRBJ2-3; TRBD2 agrees at 13 bases. The CDR3 sequence is 18 residues long. Germline values: CDR1 MDHEN, CDR2 SYDVKM. V trimming: 6 bases; J trimming: 4 bases; junction bases outside the gene matches: 13.

This clone has only a few counts. The chain couples TRBV7-2 to TRBJ2-5, with a possible D match to TRBD2 (7 bases). The CDR3 is 15 residues long. V lost 7 bases and J lost 7, with 22 bases in between. In germline, CDR1 is SGHTA, CDR2 FQGNSA. The CDR3 sequence is CASNVKGVSGGTQYF. CDR3 nucleotides: TGTGCCAGCAACGTAAAGGGGGTTTCGGGAGGGACCCAGTACTTC.

V and J are TRBV29-1 and TRBJ2-2; D possibly corresponds to TRBD2 (5 bases). This CDR3 has 15 amino acids. The germline V and J ends were trimmed by 7 bases and 0 bases, with 15 bases remaining between them. Germline V gene data show CDR1 as SQVTM and CDR2 as ANQGSEA. For the CDR3, the DNA is TGCAGCGCCACCATAATCGGGGCGAACACCGGGGAGCTGTTTTTT. Its protein is CSATIIGANTGELFF.

The V gene is TRBV2, the J gene TRBJ1-1, with TRBD1 identical over 8 bases. CDR3 length: 13 residues. CDR1 and CDR2 from the germline V gene are SNHLY and FYNNEI. V was pared by 7 bases and J by 5 bases, with 6 bases of the junction left unmatched. The CDR3 nucleotides are TGTGCCAGCACATTAGACAGGGGAACTGAAGCTTTCTTT. Its translation is CASTLDRGTEAFF.

As DNA, the CDR3 is TGCGCCAGCAGCTTGGGGACAGGGAACTACGAGCAGTACTTC. Translating gives CASSLGTGNYEQYF. The V and J genes are TRBV5-1 and TRBJ2-7; 8 positions agree with TRBD1. The V gene end was trimmed by 0 bases and the J gene end by 3 bases; junction bases not matched to a gene: 2. Per germline, CDR1 SGHRS and CDR2 YFSETQ. This CDR3 is built from 14 residues. Supplemented by reference TRBV5-1 and TRBJ2-7, the full variable domain reads KAGVTQTPRYLIKTRGQQVTLSCSPISGHRSVSWYQQTPGQGLQFLFEYFSETQRNKGNFPGRFSGRQFSNSRSEMNVSTLELGDSALYLCASSLGTGNYEQYFGPGTRLTVT.

In this sample, this clone turned up once. One end of the junction varies from germline; a read error may be responsible. The J gene is TRBJ2-2, the V gene TRBV5-1; TRBD2 is a possible D gene (6 bases). Germline V CDR1 and CDR2: SGHRS, YFSETQ. This CDR3 comprises 15 residues. CDR3 sequence reads: CASSSGLGRAGELLF. The CDR3 nucleotides are TGCGCCAGCAGCTCGGGACTGGGCCGGGCCGGGGAGCTGCTTTTT.

This sequence joins TRBV11-3 and TRBJ2-1, with 9 bases fitting TRBD1. V trimming: 5 bases; J trimming: 0 bases; junction bases outside the gene matches: 2. The CDR3 has 15 residues. Germline CDR1 is SGHNT and CDR2 is YENEEA. The CDR3 DNA reads TGTGCCAGCAGCCCGGGACAGGGCTCCTACAATGAGCAGTTCTTC. Amino acid sequence: CASSPGQGSYNEQFF.

This clone was seen once. The chain uses TRBV9 and TRBJ1-3; TRBD1 might be the D (5 bases). Trimming left V 0 bases short and J 8 bases short, with 15 bases between. The CDR3 totals 15 residues. CDR1 and CDR2 from the germline V gene are SGDLS and YYNGEE. CDR3 nucleotides: TGTGCCAGCAGCGTAGAGCGGGGCAGTACGGACACCATATATTTT. Translation gives CASSVERGSTDTIYF.

This sequence joins TRBV28 and TRBJ1-5; no firm D call. CDR1 and CDR2 from the germline V gene are MDHEN and SYDVKM. V was cut by 2 bases and J by 7 bases, with 12 bases left in between. The length of the CDR3 is 14 residues. CDR3 sequence reads: CASSLGGRRQPQHF. CDR3 nucleotides: TGTGCCAGCAGTTTAGGAGGGCGCCGCCAGCCCCAGCATTTT.

V and J are TRBV27 and TRBJ2-7, with 9 bases fitting TRBD1. CDR3 size: 15 residues. The ends lost 5 bases at V and 5 bases at J; junction bases unmatched: 10. Germline lookup yields CDR1 MNHEY and CDR2 SMNVEV (reference sequence). CDR3 nucleotides: TGTGCCAGCAGTAACCCGGGACAGGGATTGAACGAGCAGTACTTC. It is translated as CASSNPGQGLNEQYF.

The J gene is TRBJ2-3, the V gene TRBV6-5; 7 bases fit TRBD2. Germline V gene sequence: CDR1 MNHEY, CDR2 SVGAGI. The CDR3 contains 15 residues. With V trimmed by 8 bases and J by 5 bases, 13 bases remained unmatched. This chain's CDR3 is CASSGIRTSQDTQYF. The CDR3 region has the DNA TGTGCCAGCTCAGGGATCCGGACTAGTCAAGATACGCAGTATTTT.

This CDR3 is CASSPRTGLLANVLTF. DNA for the CDR3: TGCGCCAGCAGTCCCCGGACAGGATTATTGGCCAACGTCCTGACTTTC. The chain carries TRBV5-1 and TRBJ2-6; 7 bases fit TRBD1. This CDR3 is 16 amino acids long. The germline CDR1 and CDR2 sequences are SGHRS and YFSETQ. V was pared by 5 bases and J by 6 bases, with 11 bases of the junction left unmatched. The whole variable domain, filled in from reference TRBV5-1 and TRBJ2-6, reads KAGVTQTPRYLIKTRGQQVTLSCSPISGHRSVSWYQQTPGQGLQFLFEYFSETQRNKGNFPGRFSGRQFSNSRSEMNVSTLELGDSALYLCASSPRTGLLANVLTFGAGSRLTVL.

The chain uses TRBV7-2 and TRBJ2-7; 7 nucleotides match TRBD2. The germline V gene has CDR1 SGHTA and CDR2 FQGNSA. V shed 2 bases, J shed 6 bases, and the junction held 10 bases outside the gene matches. The CDR3 runs to 15 residues. CDR3 bases: TGTGCCAGCAGCTTATACCCGGCTAGCGGCAGCGAGCAGTACTTC. It is translated as CASSLYPASGSEQYF.

This clone turned up a few times. The V and J genes are TRBV9 and TRBJ2-7; TRBD1 aligns across 9 bases. This CDR3 spans 15 amino acids. CDR1 is SGDLS and CDR2 is YYNGEE in the germline V gene. The ends lost 1 base at V and 4 bases at J; junction bases unmatched: 6. CDR3: CASSVFPGQGYEQYF. The DNA of the CDR3 is TGTGCCAGCAGCGTATTCCCGGGACAGGGATACGAGCAGTACTTC.

The V and J genes are TRBV2 and TRBJ1-5; 9 nucleotides match TRBD1. With V trimmed by 5 bases and J by 5 bases, 13 bases remained unmatched. Germline loops: CDR1 SNHLY, CDR2 FYNNEI. The CDR3 has 17 residues. The CDR3 protein is CASSPLGRDRAYQPQHF. The CDR3 nucleotides are TGTGCCAGCAGTCCTCTTGGCCGGGACAGGGCGTATCAGCCCCAGCATTTT.

The rearrangement joins TRBV28 to TRBJ2-7, with a tentative D call TRBD2 (6 bases). Germline V gene sequence: CDR1 MDHEN, CDR2 SYDVKM. Trimming pared 3 bases from V and 4 bases from J, leaving 7 bases between. The length of the CDR3 is 12 residues. The DNA for the CDR3 is TGTGCCAGCAGTTTGGGGGGTTACGAGCAGTACTTC. Its translation: CASSLGGYEQYF.

This clone appeared once. The J gene is TRBJ2-5, the V gene TRBV2; TRBD1 matches 9 bases. Trimming at V came to 7 bases and at J to 5 bases, leaving 14 bases not matched to a gene. The CDR3 consists of 16 residues. Germline V lookup: CDR1 SNHLY, CDR2 FYNNEI. The CDR3 protein is CASKRTTQGARETQYF. CDR3 coding DNA: TGTGCCAGCAAGAGAACGACACAGGGGGCCAGGGAGACCCAGTACTTC.

This chain uses TRBV6-5 with TRBJ1-5; TRBD1 agrees at 10 bases. V dropped 5 bases and J dropped 7; count of bases not matched to a gene: 8. Germline V gene sequence: CDR1 MNHEY, CDR2 SVGAGI. The CDR3 totals 15 residues. CDR3 DNA sequence: TGTGCCAGCAGTCCCGGGACAGGGGTCCCCCAGCCCCAGCATTTT. Protein product: CASSPGTGVPQPQHF.

The rearrangement links TRBV5-4 to TRBJ2-7; D is unresolved. Trimming stripped 4 bases from V and 2 bases from J, with 4 bases between. Germline-derived CDR1 and CDR2 are SGHNT and YYREEE (reference sequence). This CDR3 contains 11 residues. CDR3 residues: CASSAAYEQYF. The CDR3 coding sequence is TGTGCCAGCAGCGCGGCCTACGAGCAGTACTTC.